Sequencing of this T cell receptor (beta chain) was carried out in a study of blood T cell repertoires in COVID-19. Study in general: Whether acute or convalescent, the COVID-19 samples came from the United States, Italy and Spain. PBMCs, B-cell-depleted T cells, or T cells were the source of the cDNA or gDNA that made up the material.

Losses at the gene ends were 7 bases for V and 0 bases for J; bases not matched to a gene: 8. CDR1 SNHLY and CDR2 FYNNEI come from the germline V gene. CDR3 length equals 15 residues. Clones were sequenced by immunoSEQ multiplex PCR, and TCRdb holds only the in-frame ones, with some missing. The profile shows about 14,000 clones, roughly 73% of them singletons. The receptor's source is a boy younger than 10 with active or convalescent COVID-19. Sequenced: peripheral blood. The gene calls are TRBV2 and TRBJ1-1; TRBD1 matches 7 bases. CDR3 protein: CASTLGQLMNTEAFF. Here the CDR3 DNA reads TGTGCCAGCACGCTGGGACAGCTCATGAACACTGAAGCTTTCTTT.